The 14 T cell receptor beta chains reported below all come from one sample, sequenced in a study of T-cell reconstitution after alpha-beta-depleted transplantation in children. Unique molecular identifiers were used to barcode this TCRbeta library. Via MiXCR, TCRdb re-called the PCR reads, giving one row per CDR3 protein. The table lists about 470,000 distinct CDR3 sequences, 43% of them singletons. The sample here was PBMCs, taken before TCRalphabeta/CD19-depleted stem cell transplant. The receptors were gathered from a girl aged 2 to 10 with aplastic anemia, due to receive a stem cell transplant.

The rearrangement uses TRBV12-3 or TRBV12-4 and TRBJ2-7; possibly TRBD1 for D (5 bases). This CDR3 contains 13 residues. V gave up 8 bases and J gave up 5 bases, with 16 bases separating them. As DNA, the CDR3 is TGTGCCAGCGGGCAGGCCCCAGGGAACGAGCAGTACTTC. As protein: CASGQAPGNEQYF.

The chain joins TRBV2 to TRBJ2-7; 10 nucleotides align to TRBD1. V lost 2 bases and J lost 2; bases outside the gene matches: 3. This CDR3 contains 15 residues. Per the germline V gene, CDR1 is SNHLY and CDR2 is FYNNEI. CDR3 nucleotides: TGTGCCAGCAGTGAACGGGACAGGGGACCCTACGAGCAGTACTTC. It is translated as CASSERDRGPYEQYF.

This sequence joins TRBV6-2 or TRBV6-3 and TRBJ1-1, with a possible D match to TRBD1 (6 bases). CDR3 length: 14 residues. Trimming took 5 bases from V and 1 from J, leaving 11 bases between them. Germline CDR1 MNHEY, CDR2 SVGEGT. The CDR3 DNA reads as TGTGCCAGCAGTCGCGTACAGGGGAACACTGAAGCTTTCTTT. The encoded protein is CASSRVQGNTEAFF.

The sample holds many counts of this clonotype. The chain is built from TRBV5-1 and TRBJ2-7; the match to TRBD1 covers 7 bases. Germline CDR1 SGHRS, CDR2 YFSETQ. This CDR3 spans 14 amino acids. The V and J ends lost 2 bases and 1 base, in that order; junction bases with no gene match: 3. CDR3 coding DNA: TGCGCCAGCAGCTTAAGGACAGGATCCTACGAGCAGTACTTC. Translating gives CASSLRTGSYEQYF.

The sample holds a few counts of this clonotype. The genes are TRBV11-2 and TRBJ1-1; D is possibly TRBD1 (5 bases). In germline, CDR1 is SGHAT, CDR2 FQNNGV. The ends were cut back, 3 bases at V and 3 bases at J, with 20 bases in the middle. The CDR3 is 17 residues long. The CDR3 DNA reads TGTGCCAGCAGCTTGATCCGGTCAGGGTTGAAAGACACTGAAGCTTTCTTT. It codes for CASSLIRSGLKDTEAFF.

The chain links TRBV15 to TRBJ2-7; 9 bases are a match to TRBD1. CDR1 and CDR2 (germline): LNHNV, YYDKDF (reference sequence). There are 15 residues in the CDR3. Germline trimming cut 5 bases from V and 2 bases from J; bases unmatched to any gene: 7. The CDR3 DNA is TGTGCCACCAGCTACCGGGACAGGGACCCCTACGAGCAGTACTTC. Its translation: CATSYRDRDPYEQYF.

The chain links TRBV7-9 to TRBJ2-7; 9 nucleotides align to TRBD2. The CDR3 extends over 14 amino acids. CDR1 and CDR2 (germline): SEHNR, FQNEAQ (reference sequence). The V segment lost 8 bases and the J segment 0 bases; nucleotides outside the gene matches: 5. CDR3 sequence (DNA): TGTGCCAGCTGCCGGACTAGCGCCTCCTACGAGCAGTACTTC. The encoded protein is CASCRTSASYEQYF.

This chain joins TRBV20-1 and TRBJ2-7, with D possibly TRBD1 on 5 matching bases. CDR1 DFQATT and CDR2 SNEGSKA come from the germline V gene (reference sequence). V was trimmed by 5 bases and J by 0 bases, leaving 11 bases between them. This CDR3 has 13 amino acids. The CDR3 here is CSAQTDSSYEQYF. For the CDR3, the DNA is TGCAGTGCTCAGACTGACAGCTCCTACGAGCAGTACTTC.

The rearrangement links TRBV12-3 or TRBV12-4 to TRBJ2-2, with D possibly being TRBD1 (6 bases). CDR3 size: 16 residues. Trimming took off 3 bases at V and 4 bases at J, with 15 bases between the two ends. This CDR3 reads CASSFGQLASTGELFF. The CDR3 nucleotides read TGTGCCAGCAGTTTCGGACAGCTCGCGAGCACCGGGGAGCTGTTTTTT.

With respect to this clonotype: Given a much more abundant clone one base away, this may be a read error. The genes are TRBV2 and TRBJ1-5; 8 positions agree with TRBD1. Germline V CDR1 and CDR2: SNHLY, FYNNEI. Germline trimming cut 10 bases from V and 4 bases from J; bases unmatched to any gene: 6. CDR3 length: 13 amino acids. The CDR3 coding sequence is TGTGCCATCAGAGGACAGGGAAATCAGCCCCAGCATTTT. Translated: CAIRGQGNQPQHF.

V usage is TRBV20-1 and J usage is TRBJ2-2; D unresolved. CDR1 and CDR2 (germline): DFQATT, SNEGSKA (reference sequence). Trimming stripped 3 bases from V and 7 bases from J, with 9 bases between. This CDR3 is built from 12 residues. CDR3 DNA: TGCAGTGCTAGGGTTCGATACGGGGAGCTGTTTTTT. As protein: CSARVRYGELFF.

In this sample, this clonotype turned up many times. The V call is TRBV7-9, the J call TRBJ2-1; 11 nucleotides line up with TRBD2. There are 13 residues in the CDR3. Germline-derived CDR1 and CDR2 are SEHNR and FQNEAQ (reference sequence). Germline trimming cut 8 bases from V and 6 bases from J; bases unmatched to any gene: 3. The CDR3 loop is CASVTSGINEQFF. Written as DNA, the CDR3 is TGTGCCAGCGTGACTAGCGGGATCAATGAGCAGTTCTTC.

The chain joins TRBV29-1 to TRBJ1-2; D may be TRBD1 (5 bases). V was clipped by 7 bases and J by 3 bases, with 12 bases between them. The CDR3 covers 12 residues. Per the germline V gene, CDR1 is SQVTM and CDR2 is ANQGSEA. CDR3 in DNA: TGCAGCGCCCCGCTGGGGGACTATGGCTACACCTTC. This sequence encodes CSAPLGDYGYTF.

The V call is TRBV13, the J call TRBJ2-7, with D possibly called TRBD1 or TRBD2 (5 bases each). Germline V lookup: CDR1 PRHDT, CDR2 FYEKMQ (reference sequence). CDR3 length: 15 amino acids. The V gene lost 5 bases and the J gene lost 0 bases, with 14 bases spanning the gap. The CDR3 loop is CASSTRVAPSYEQYF. CDR3 sequence (DNA): TGTGCCAGCAGCACCAGGGTAGCGCCCTCCTACGAGCAGTACTTC.